The rows below give T cell receptor beta chains drawn from one sample of a study of blood T cell repertoires in COVID-19. Method: immunoSEQ multiplex PCR; TCRdb's copy keeps in-frame clones and lacks some. The sample lists hundreds of thousands of clones; around 89% were seen once. Sequencing input: PBMCs or T cells enriched from blood (not recorded which). The receptors shown here come from a woman between 50 and 59 years old who had recovered from COVID-19. Each CDR3 is given with its conserved first and last residue. Each record gives: J gene, V gene, clone size, D gene, CDR3 DNA, CDR3 protein. A D gene is named only where the DNA matches it firmly. Size is stated for part of the rows, as once, few or many counts, or as a class when the clone is expanded.

TRBJ1-5 TRBV28 . . TGTGCCAGCAGCGAGGGGACAATTAGCAATCAGCCCCAGCATTTT CASSEGTISNQPQHF
TRBJ2-7 TRBV27 . TRBD2 TGTGCCAGCAGGCTGAGCGGGGGAGCCTACGAGCAGTACTTC CASRLSGGAYEQYF
TRBJ2-3 TRBV2 once TRBD2 TGTGCCAGCACCCCGGGGGGAGAGGTATTTACGCAGTATTTT CASTPGGEVFTQYF
TRBJ1-5 TRBV6-2/TRBV6-3 . TRBD1 TGTGCCAGCAGTGACCGGGACAGTCGGCATTTT CASSDRDSRHF
TRBJ1-6 TRBV14 few . TGTGCCAGCAGCCAGGGGAGGAGCTCCTATAATTCACCCCTCCACTTT CASSQGRSSYNSPLHF
TRBJ2-7 TRBV11-2 . TRBD2 TGTGCCAGCAGCGGACTAGCGGGTATTCCCTACGAGCAGTACTTC CASSGLAGIPYEQYF
TRBJ2-1 TRBV5-1 . TRBD2 TGCGCCAGCAGCTTCGGGACTAGCGGGAGGGGACCCCTAGACAATGAGCAGTTCTTC CASSFGTSGRGPLDNEQFF
TRBJ1-5 TRBV28 . TRBD1 TGTGCCAGCAGCCGTAGCAGGGGGCTCCATCAGCCCCAGCATTTT CASSRSRGLHQPQHF
TRBJ2-3 TRBV27 . . TGTGCCAGCCCCATTCGCGGGAAGACAGATACGCAGTATTTT CASPIRGKTDTQYF
TRBJ2-1 TRBV9 . . TGTGCCAGCAGCATATCAGGGGAGTATGAGCAGTTCTTC CASSISGEYEQFF
TRBJ1-5 TRBV4-3 . TRBD1 TGCGCCAGCAGCCTCGACAGGGGCGATCAGCCCCAGCATTTT CASSLDRGDQPQHF
TRBJ1-5 TRBV19 . TRBD1 TGTGCCACACAGGGGTTGGGACAAAACCATCAGCCCCAGCATTTT CATQGLGQNHQPQHF
TRBJ2-1 TRBV6-2/TRBV6-3 . . TGTGCCAGCAGTTCCCAGCTTGGAGGTCCGGGGTACAATGAGCAGTTCTTC CASSSQLGGPGYNEQFF
TRBJ2-1 TRBV18 . . TGTGCCAGCTCACCACAGGGAGGAACCTACAATGAGCAGTTCTTC CASSPQGGTYNEQFF
TRBJ2-3 TRBV6-2/TRBV6-3 . TRBD1 TGTGCCAGCAGTCCCGGGACAGGGACGCAGTATTTT CASSPGTGTQYF
TRBJ2-7 TRBV27 . TRBD2 TGTGCCAGCAGTTTTTTGAGGCGGGGGGGCTACGAGCAGTACTTC CASSFLRRGGYEQYF
TRBJ1-2 TRBV7-9 . TRBD1 TGTGCCAGCAGCTCCCAGGGCAGGGGGTACGGCTACACCTTC CASSSQGRGYGYTF
TRBJ1-1 TRBV29-1 . TRBD1 TGCAGCGTTGAACAGGGGGCGATTGAAGCTTTCTTT CSVEQGAIEAFF
TRBJ1-4 TRBV7-3 once TRBD1 TGTGCCAGCAGCTTAGAGGGGACAGGGGTAAATAATGAAAAACTGTTTTTT CASSLEGTGVNNEKLFF
TRBJ2-3 TRBV5-8 . TRBD2 TGTGCCAGCAGCCCTCTAGCGGGAGGGCCTGATACGCAGTATTTT CASSPLAGGPDTQYF
TRBJ2-7 TRBV6-5 . TRBD1 TGTGCCAGCAGTTACTCGAGGACAGGGCGCCTGCAGTACTTC CASSYSRTGRLQYF
TRBJ2-6 TRBV20-1 . . TGCAGTGCTAGTAGAGGGTCTGGGGCCAACGTCCTGACTTTC CSASRGSGANVLTF
TRBJ1-2 TRBV6-1 . . TGTGCCAGCAGTGAAATCCCAGGGGCCTATGGCTACACCTTC CASSEIPGAYGYTF
TRBJ1-3 TRBV4-3 . . TGCGCCAGCAGCCAAGACGACAGCACCTCTGGAAACACCATATATTTT CASSQDDSTSGNTIYF
TRBJ2-5 TRBV7-2 once TRBD1 TGTGCCAGCAGCTGGGACAGACAAGAGACCCAGTACTTC CASSWDRQETQYF
TRBJ2-7 TRBV9 once . TGTGCCAGCAGCGTAGCTCCCGGTACCTACGAGCAGTACTTC CASSVAPGTYEQYF
TRBJ2-7 TRBV5-6 . . TGTGCCAGCAGCGTACTAGGACAGATTTACGAGCAGTACTTC CASSVLGQIYEQYF
TRBJ1-2 TRBV29-1 few TRBD1 TGCAGCGTTGACCCCGGGACAGGGGGAGGCTACACCTTC CSVDPGTGGGYTF
TRBJ1-6 TRBV4-2 . . TGTGCCAGCAGCCAAGAAAGTTCCAGGTTAACACCCCTCCACTTT CASSQESSRLTPLHF
TRBJ1-6 TRBV5-8 . . TGTGCCAGCAGCACTGGTGGAGGGTTTAGTAATTCACCCCTCCACTTT CASSTGGGFSNSPLHF
TRBJ1-3 TRBV12-3/TRBV12-4 . . TGTGCCAGCAGTTTAGGACAGCTGTTCATATATTTT CASSLGQLFIYF
TRBJ1-1 TRBV18 . TRBD1 TGTGCCAGCTCATTCACGGGACAGGGTTCGAACACTGAAGCTTTCTTT CASSFTGQGSNTEAFF
TRBJ1-4 TRBV5-1 . . TGCGCCAGCAGCTTTCGCGGGGAAAAACTGTTTTTT CASSFRGEKLFF
TRBJ1-1 TRBV5-4 . . TGTGCCAGCAGACAACAGGGTTTAGCTGAAGCTTTCTTT CASRQQGLAEAFF
TRBJ1-6 TRBV7-2 . . TGTGCCAGCAGCTTAGCCATACAGGCGTACAATTCACCCCTCCACTTT CASSLAIQAYNSPLHF
TRBJ2-6 TRBV30 . . TGTGCCTGGAGTTGGAGTCCTGGGGCCAACGTCCTGACTTTC CAWSWSPGANVLTF
TRBJ1-5 TRBV4-1 . TRBD1 TGCGCCAGCAGCCGCACAGATTCCGGGACAGGGGCCAATCAGCCCCAGCATTTT CASSRTDSGTGANQPQHF
TRBJ2-5 TRBV28 . TRBD2 TGTGCCAGCATCCAAGCGGGCGGGAGGGGAGAGACCCAGTACTTC CASIQAGGRGETQYF
TRBJ2-7 TRBV28 . TRBD2 TGTGCCAGCAGCCTTGGGGGTCTAGCGGGAGGTATCGAGCAGTACTTC CASSLGGLAGGIEQYF
TRBJ2-1 TRBV15 . TRBD2 TGTGCCACCAGCAGACCTAGCGGGACTTACAATGAGCAGTTCTTC CATSRPSGTYNEQFF
TRBJ1-2 TRBV28 . TRBD1 TGTGCCAGCAGCAGACAGGGGTATGGCTACACCTTC CASSRQGYGYTF
TRBJ2-3 TRBV11-2 . . TGTGCCAGCAGCTTACAGGGGTCTGGCACAGATACGCAGTATTTT CASSLQGSGTDTQYF
TRBJ2-6 TRBV2 . . TGTGCCAGCAGTGAGGGCAGTCGTAGTGGGGCCAACGTCCTGACTTTC CASSEGSRSGANVLTF
TRBJ2-1 TRBV19 . . TGTGCCAGTAGTATTGTCCCCCCGAGGAATGAGCAGTTCTTC CASSIVPPRNEQFF
TRBJ2-1 TRBV12-3/TRBV12-4 . TRBD2 TGTGCCAGCAGTCCAAGGACTAGCTTGCAGTTCTTC CASSPRTSLQFF
TRBJ1-1 TRBV6-9 . TRBD1 TGTGCCAGCAGCCTTCAGGGGGGCACTGAAGCTTTCTTT CASSLQGGTEAFF
TRBJ1-1 TRBV19 . . TGTGCCAGTAGATTTACCGGGACAAGAGGGAACACTGAAGCTTTCTTT CASRFTGTRGNTEAFF
TRBJ2-3 TRBV9 . TRBD2 TGTGCCAGCAGCGCCGGGACTACCGGGGCAGATACGCAGTATTTT CASSAGTTGADTQYF
TRBJ1-1 TRBV11-3 . . TGTGCCAGCAGCTTAGAGCCCGGGGCTGAAGCTTTCTTT CASSLEPGAEAFF
TRBJ2-7 TRBV7-9 . TRBD2 TGTGCCAGCAGGCCACCGGGACTAGGTACATACGAGCAGTACTTC CASRPPGLGTYEQYF
TRBJ1-5 TRBV15 . TRBD1 TGTGCCACCAGCAGAGGACAGGGCGCCCAGCCCCAGCATTTT CATSRGQGAQPQHF
TRBJ1-1 TRBV9 . . TGTGCCAGCAGCGTAGACAGCTTAATGAACACTGAAGCTTTCTTT CASSVDSLMNTEAFF
TRBJ2-1 TRBV27 . TRBD2 TGTGCCAGCAGCCCTGCTCCCGGGACTAGCGGGAGGGGCTCCTACAATGAGCAGTTCTTC CASSPAPGTSGRGSYNEQFF
TRBJ1-1 TRBV2 . . TGTGCCAGCAGTGATAAGCTAGTCAGCACTGAAGCTTTCTTT CASSDKLVSTEAFF
TRBJ2-1 TRBV5-1 . TRBD2 TGCGCCAGCAGCTTGGTCTGGCTAGCGGGAAAGACCCGCTCCTACAATGAGCAGTTCTTC CASSLVWLAGKTRSYNEQFF